The rows below give T cell receptor beta chains drawn from one sample of a study of cytomegalovirus exposure and HLA in healthy donors. Clones were read by immunoSEQ multiplex PCR, and TCRdb kept only the in-frame ones, dropping some. The table shows about 140,000 clones, with around 57% occurring only once. Sequenced material: PBMCs. The receptors were sampled from a male donor in good health and CMV-seronegative. CDR3s include the opening cysteine and the closing phenylalanine or tryptophan. The D gene is left open where the match is weak. Size is omitted from some rows. Given values are once, few, many or a class for expanded clones.

abundance: NA; d_gene: TRBD1; j_gene: TRBJ2-7; len: 13; v_gene: TRBV27; CDR3nt: TGTGCCAGCAACAGAGGGGCAGGGGGCGAGCAGTACTTC; CDR3aa: CASNRGAGGEQYF
abundance: few; d_gene: NA; j_gene: TRBJ2-7; len: 14; v_gene: TRBV15; CDR3nt: TGTGCCACCAGCAGAGATGGGGCCAGTTACGAGCAGTACTTC; CDR3aa: CATSRDGASYEQYF
abundance: once; d_gene: TRBD1; j_gene: TRBJ2-7; len: 15; v_gene: TRBV7-9; CDR3nt: TGTGCCAGCAGCTCCCGGGACAGGGGTTTCTACGAGCAGTACTTC; CDR3aa: CASSSRDRGFYEQYF
abundance: NA; d_gene: TRBD1; j_gene: TRBJ1-1; len: 15; v_gene: TRBV5-4; CDR3nt: TGTGCCAGCAGCTTGGGCGACAGGGGGAACACTGAAGCTTTCTTT; CDR3aa: CASSLGDRGNTEAFF
abundance: once; d_gene: NA; j_gene: TRBJ1-5; len: 15; v_gene: TRBV19; CDR3nt: TGTGCCAGTAGTATCGGGGGTGGGGGCAATCAGCCCCAGCATTTT; CDR3aa: CASSIGGGGNQPQHF
abundance: NA; d_gene: NA; j_gene: TRBJ1-1; len: 11; v_gene: TRBV20-1; CDR3nt: TGCAGTGCTAATCGACAGTATGAAGCTTTCTTT; CDR3aa: CSANRQYEAFF
abundance: NA; d_gene: NA; j_gene: TRBJ1-5; len: 16; v_gene: TRBV5-1; CDR3nt: TGCGCCAGCAGCGCCCGCGAGTTGGGGGGAAATCAGCCCCAGCATTTT; CDR3aa: CASSARELGGNQPQHF
abundance: NA; d_gene: TRBD1; j_gene: TRBJ2-5; len: 16; v_gene: TRBV5-1; CDR3nt: TGCGCCAGCAGCTCCTACCTCAGGGGGCCGGAAGAGACCCAGTACTTC; CDR3aa: CASSSYLRGPEETQYF
abundance: NA; d_gene: NA; j_gene: TRBJ1-1; len: 13; v_gene: TRBV28; CDR3nt: TGTGCCAGCACTACAGCCTTAGGCACTGAAGCTTTCTTT; CDR3aa: CASTTALGTEAFF
abundance: NA; d_gene: TRBD1; j_gene: TRBJ1-1; len: 16; v_gene: TRBV7-9; CDR3nt: TGTGCCAGCAGCCCCGGGACGACAGGGGCGGGTACTGAAGCTTTCTTT; CDR3aa: CASSPGTTGAGTEAFF
abundance: once; d_gene: TRBD1; j_gene: TRBJ1-1; len: 16; v_gene: TRBV5-5; CDR3nt: TGTGCCAGCAGCCCCGGGACAGGGAGTTTTTCGGGTGAAGCTTTCTTT; CDR3aa: CASSPGTGSFSGEAFF
abundance: few; d_gene: NA; j_gene: TRBJ1-1; len: 15; v_gene: TRBV6-1; CDR3nt: TGTGCCAGCAGTCGACAGATTCCGAGGAACACTGAAGCTTTCTTT; CDR3aa: CASSRQIPRNTEAFF
abundance: few; d_gene: TRBD2; j_gene: TRBJ2-5; len: 16; v_gene: TRBV5-1; CDR3nt: TGCGCCAGCAGCTTGGGATCAGCGGGGGAGCAAGAGACCCAGTACTTC; CDR3aa: CASSLGSAGEQETQYF
abundance: NA; d_gene: NA; j_gene: TRBJ1-1; len: 13; v_gene: TRBV7-9; CDR3nt: TGTGCCAGCAGCTTATCCTGGGCCACTGAAGCTTTCTTT; CDR3aa: CASSLSWATEAFF
abundance: NA; d_gene: TRBD1; j_gene: TRBJ1-5; len: 18; v_gene: TRBV12-5; CDR3nt: TGTGCTAGTGCCAAGGGACAGAATTCCCCCCTCGGCGATCAGCCCCAGCATTTT; CDR3aa: CASAKGQNSPLGDQPQHF
abundance: many; d_gene: NA; j_gene: TRBJ1-1; len: 12; v_gene: TRBV28; CDR3nt: TGTGCCAGCAAATGGCAGGGTACTGAAGCTTTCTTT; CDR3aa: CASKWQGTEAFF
abundance: few; d_gene: NA; j_gene: TRBJ1-1; len: 12; v_gene: TRBV19; CDR3nt: TGTGCCAGTAGTGCGGGGTACGCTGAAGCTTTCTTT; CDR3aa: CASSAGYAEAFF
abundance: NA; d_gene: NA; j_gene: TRBJ1-6; len: 16; v_gene: TRBV5-8; CDR3nt: TGTGCCAGCAGCTTGTTAGAGAGCTCCTATAATTCACCCCTCCACTTT; CDR3aa: CASSLLESSYNSPLHF
abundance: NA; d_gene: TRBD1; j_gene: TRBJ1-6; len: 15; v_gene: TRBV9; CDR3nt: TGTGCCAGCAGCCTCACCGGGACAGTCGGTTCACCCCTCCACTTT; CDR3aa: CASSLTGTVGSPLHF
abundance: NA; d_gene: TRBD2; j_gene: TRBJ2-3; len: 16; v_gene: TRBV11-1; CDR3nt: TGTGCCAGCAGCTCTAGCGGGGGGCCTAGCACAGATACGCAGTATTTT; CDR3aa: CASSSSGGPSTDTQYF
abundance: few; d_gene: TRBD2; j_gene: TRBJ2-5; len: 19; v_gene: TRBV4-2; CDR3nt: TGTGCCAGCAGCCAAGAATTGGGCGGACCCGGGGGGGCCCAAGAGACCCAGTACTTC; CDR3aa: CASSQELGGPGGAQETQYF
abundance: few; d_gene: TRBD1; j_gene: TRBJ1-4; len: 18; v_gene: TRBV7-8; CDR3nt: TGTGCCAGCAGCTCTCCAGTAGGGACAGCAACAACTAATGAAAAACTGTTTTTT; CDR3aa: CASSSPVGTATTNEKLFF
abundance: NA; d_gene: TRBD1; j_gene: TRBJ1-1; len: 15; v_gene: TRBV13; CDR3nt: TGTGCCAGCAGCTCAGAGGACAGGATGAACACTGAAGCTTTCTTT; CDR3aa: CASSSEDRMNTEAFF
abundance: NA; d_gene: NA; j_gene: TRBJ1-3; len: 18; v_gene: TRBV4-1; CDR3nt: TGCGCCAGCAGCCAAGGGGGGAGGGGGAGAAGCTCTGGAAACACCATATATTTT; CDR3aa: CASSQGGRGRSSGNTIYF
abundance: NA; d_gene: TRBD1; j_gene: TRBJ2-2; len: 16; v_gene: TRBV5-1; CDR3nt: TGCGCCAGCAGCTTGGGACAGGGGGCGCCCACCGGGGAGCTGTTTTTT; CDR3aa: CASSLGQGAPTGELFF
abundance: NA; d_gene: NA; j_gene: TRBJ2-3; len: 15; v_gene: TRBV7-8; CDR3nt: TGTGCCAGCAGCACACGGGACTTCAGCACAGATACGCAGTATTTT; CDR3aa: CASSTRDFSTDTQYF
abundance: NA; d_gene: TRBD1; j_gene: TRBJ1-2; len: 13; v_gene: TRBV2; CDR3nt: TGTGCCAGCTTGAGACAGGGTGGCGCAAGCTACACCTTC; CDR3aa: CASLRQGGASYTF
abundance: NA; d_gene: NA; j_gene: TRBJ1-2; len: 13; v_gene: TRBV19; CDR3nt: TGTGCCAGTAGTATAGCCAGGAACTATGGCTACACCTTC; CDR3aa: CASSIARNYGYTF
abundance: few; d_gene: TRBD1; j_gene: TRBJ1-4; len: 14; v_gene: TRBV7-2; CDR3nt: TGTGCCAGCAGCTTGGACAGGGCTTCCGAAAAACTGTTTTTT; CDR3aa: CASSLDRASEKLFF
abundance: NA; d_gene: TRBD1; j_gene: TRBJ2-7; len: 13; v_gene: TRBV5-1; CDR3nt: TGCGCCAGCAGCTTCTCAGGGGGTCGAGAGCAGTACTTC; CDR3aa: CASSFSGGREQYF
abundance: NA; d_gene: TRBD1; j_gene: TRBJ2-2; len: 12; v_gene: TRBV2; CDR3nt: TGTGCCAGCAGGACGGACAGGGCCAAGCTGTTTTTT; CDR3aa: CASRTDRAKLFF
abundance: NA; d_gene: NA; j_gene: TRBJ1-5; len: 13; v_gene: TRBV19; CDR3nt: TGTGCCAGTACGGGTACCGGGAATCAGCCCCAGCATTTT; CDR3aa: CASTGTGNQPQHF
abundance: NA; d_gene: TRBD1; j_gene: TRBJ2-5; len: 13; v_gene: TRBV7-6; CDR3nt: TGTGCCAGCAACAGACAGGGTGCCGAGACCCAGTACTTC; CDR3aa: CASNRQGAETQYF
abundance: NA; d_gene: NA; j_gene: TRBJ2-1; len: 15; v_gene: TRBV6-5; CDR3nt: TGTGCCACCGCCCGACTAAGAGGACCCTACAATGAGCAGTTCTTC; CDR3aa: CATARLRGPYNEQFF
abundance: NA; d_gene: NA; j_gene: TRBJ2-7; len: 15; v_gene: TRBV11-2; CDR3nt: TGTGCCAGCAGCGTTCGGTCCGTACTAAATAACGAGCAGTACTTC; CDR3aa: CASSVRSVLNNEQYF
abundance: NA; d_gene: NA; j_gene: TRBJ2-5; len: 13; v_gene: TRBV2; CDR3nt: TGTGCCACAAGTGCTAGCGCCCAAGAGACCCAGTACTTC; CDR3aa: CATSASAQETQYF
abundance: few; d_gene: NA; j_gene: TRBJ1-2; len: 13; v_gene: TRBV7-9; CDR3nt: TGTGCCAGCAGCTTAGCCGGTAAACCTGGCTACACCTTC; CDR3aa: CASSLAGKPGYTF
abundance: NA; d_gene: TRBD2; j_gene: TRBJ2-1; len: 17; v_gene: TRBV7-2; CDR3nt: TGTGCCAGCAGCTTAGCGCTACCGGGGGGGCCGTACAATGAGCAGTTCTTC; CDR3aa: CASSLALPGGPYNEQFF
abundance: NA; d_gene: NA; j_gene: TRBJ2-1; len: 17; v_gene: TRBV19; CDR3nt: TGTGCCAGTAGTCTAGAGCAAACGACAGGAAAATACAATGAGCAGTTCTTC; CDR3aa: CASSLEQTTGKYNEQFF
abundance: NA; d_gene: NA; j_gene: TRBJ1-6; len: 13; v_gene: TRBV9; CDR3nt: TGTGCCAGCAGCGTAGGGCACGATTCACCCCTCCACTTT; CDR3aa: CASSVGHDSPLHF
abundance: NA; d_gene: NA; j_gene: TRBJ1-1; len: 15; v_gene: TRBV27; CDR3nt: TGTGCCAGATGCCCCCCCGGGAGACAGAACACTGAAGCTTTCTTT; CDR3aa: CARCPPGRQNTEAFF
abundance: NA; d_gene: NA; j_gene: TRBJ2-7; len: 13; v_gene: TRBV28; CDR3nt: TGTGCCAGCAGTTTATATCGGGGTTACGAGCAGTACTTC; CDR3aa: CASSLYRGYEQYF
abundance: NA; d_gene: NA; j_gene: TRBJ2-7; len: 17; v_gene: TRBV28; CDR3nt: TGTGCCAGCAGTAGTCTTCAGGGTATTACCAGCTCCTACGAGCAGTACTTC; CDR3aa: CASSSLQGITSSYEQYF
abundance: NA; d_gene: TRBD1; j_gene: TRBJ1-5; len: 16; v_gene: TRBV27; CDR3nt: TGTGCCAGCAGTAAACTCCGGGACAGGGGCAATCAGCCCCAGCATTTT; CDR3aa: CASSKLRDRGNQPQHF